The clone carrying this T cell receptor beta chain has a handful of counts. The data derive from a study of blood T cell repertoires in COVID-19. Study at large: The United States, Italy and Spain supplied acute and convalescent COVID-19 samples. Sources were T cells, B-cell-depleted T cells, or PBMCs; the material itself was cDNA or gDNA.

Per the original methods: Amplification with reference gene primers provided the estimates of nucleated cell counts. Here immunoSEQ multiplex PCR was the method, and the copy in TCRdb shows in-frame clones only, minus some. V, J and clone size are taken as reported in that table, and D and trimming were inferred from the DNA itself. This table holds 250,000 or so clones, roughly 84% found once. This clonotype was obtained from a woman aged 40-49 years who had recovered from COVID-19. The sample consisted of peripheral blood.

The CDR3, as DNA: TGTGCCAGCAGCCTTGGGACTGGGAATCAGCCCCAGCATTTT. Its translation is CASSLGTGNQPQHF. This rearrangement joins TRBV7-2 to TRBJ1-5; perhaps TRBD1 as D (5 bases). Germline assignment: CDR1 SGHTA and CDR2 FQGNSA. The CDR3 runs to 14 residues. Trimming cost V 5 bases and J 4 bases, with 12 bases left between them. The variable domain in full, completed from reference TRBV7-2 and TRBJ1-5, reads GAGVSQSPSNKVTEKGKDVELRCDPISGHTALYWYRQSLGQGLEFLIYFQGNSAPDKSGLPSDRFSAERTGGSVSTLTIQRTQQEDSAVYLCASSLGTGNQPQHFGDGTRLSIL.